The 13 T cell receptor beta chains presented below share a single source sample, sequenced in a study of blood T cell repertoires in COVID-19. Sequenced by immunoSEQ multiplex PCR; TCRdb stores in-frame clones only, minus some. Among 250,000 to 300,000 clones listed, roughly 84% were seen once. Sequencing input: peripheral blood. Receptors originate from a woman between 18 and 29 years old with acute or convalescent COVID-19.

The V and J genes are TRBV6-6 and TRBJ2-6; tentative D call: TRBD1 (6 bases). Per germline, CDR1 MNHNY and CDR2 SVGAGI (reference sequence). CDR3 length: 18 amino acids. V lost 5 bases, J lost 0 bases, and 17 bases lay in between. The CDR3 spells CASSPARDTSSGANVLTF. Written as DNA, the CDR3 is TGTGCCAGCAGTCCCGCCCGGGACACAAGCTCTGGGGCCAACGTCCTGACTTTC.

V and J are TRBV7-2 and TRBJ2-5; 7 bases are a match to TRBD2. In germline, CDR1 is SGHTA, CDR2 FQGNSA. J lost 0 bases, V lost 5 bases, and 3 bases had no gene match. CDR3 length: 14 residues. CDR3 sequence reads: CASSLLADQETQYF. CDR3 DNA sequence: TGTGCCAGCAGCCTGCTAGCGGACCAAGAGACCCAGTACTTC. Full variable domain (outside the CDR3, taken from reference TRBV7-2 and TRBJ2-5): GAGVSQSPSNKVTEKGKDVELRCDPISGHTALYWYRQSLGQGLEFLIYFQGNSAPDKSGLPSDRFSAERTGGSVSTLTIQRTQQEDSAVYLCASSLLADQETQYFGPGTRLLVL.

The V and J genes are TRBV7-6 and TRBJ1-2; D gene unclear. The CDR3 sequence is 14 residues long. Trimming took off 4 bases at V and 8 bases at J, with 17 bases between the two ends. Germline values: CDR1 SGHVS, CDR2 FNYEAQ. The DNA of the CDR3 is TGTGCCAGCAGCTCAGCGGCCGGGATTGAGGGCTACACCTTC. Translation: CASSSAAGIEGYTF.

The chain has TRBV5-4 and TRBJ2-7; D may be TRBD1 (5 bases). Looked up from germline, CDR1 is SGHNT and CDR2 is YYREEE (reference sequence). This CDR3 contains 13 residues. Trimming pared 2 bases from V and 2 bases from J, leaving 8 bases between. The CDR3 loop reads CASSFGAPYEQYF. CDR3 bases: TGTGCCAGCAGCTTTGGGGCGCCCTACGAGCAGTACTTC.

The chain uses TRBV5-1 and TRBJ1-3; 7 positions agree with TRBD1. Germline V gene sequence: CDR1 SGHRS, CDR2 YFSETQ. The trim removed 3 bases at V and 0 bases at J, leaving 6 bases unmatched. The CDR3 consists of 16 residues. This chain's CDR3 is CASSSDRPSSGNTIYF. CDR3 coding DNA: TGCGCCAGCAGCTCGGACAGGCCAAGCTCTGGAAACACCATATATTTT.

V and J are TRBV4-3 and TRBJ2-7, with a weak D call TRBD2 (5 bases). The V end lost 5 bases, the J end lost 3 bases, and 11 bases lay between the germline ends. Germline values: CDR1 LGHNA, CDR2 YSLEER. This CDR3 comprises 13 residues. The CDR3 region is CASSSGKDYEQYF. DNA of the CDR3: TGCGCCAGCAGCTCCGGGAAGGACTACGAGCAGTACTTC.

The rearrangement links TRBV21-1 to TRBJ1-4; the D segment call TRBD1 is taken from the table without a DNA check. TRBV21-1 is a listed pseudogene. The CDR3 runs 18 residues. DNA for the CDR3: TGTGCCAGCAGCAAAGGACCGTCGACAGCCGCAACTAATGAAAAACTGTTTTTT. Residues: CASSKGPSTAATNEKLFF.

The chain has TRBV7-2 and TRBJ1-2, with 7 bases lining up with TRBD1. Germline trimming cut 5 bases from V and 3 bases from J; bases unmatched to any gene: 3. CDR3 length: 13 amino acids. The germline gives CDR1 SGHTA, CDR2 FQGNSA. The CDR3 DNA is TGTGCCAGCAGCCCTGGGACAGACTATGGCTACACCTTC. It is translated as CASSPGTDYGYTF.

The rearrangement uses TRBV5-1 and TRBJ2-1; 10 bases fit TRBD2. The V segment lost 4 bases and the J segment 5 bases; nucleotides outside the gene matches: 12. The germline CDR1 and CDR2 sequences are SGHRS and YFSETQ. The length of the CDR3 is 17 residues. The CDR3 reads CASSPTPGLAGDNEQFF. Here the CDR3 DNA reads TGCGCCAGCAGCCCAACCCCAGGGCTAGCGGGAGACAATGAGCAGTTCTTC.

The chain joins TRBV4-1 to TRBJ2-1, with 8 bases lining up with TRBD1. The CDR3 covers 15 residues. Losses at the gene ends were 4 bases for V and 1 base for J; bases not matched to a gene: 3. Germline V gene lookup returns CDR1 MGHRA and CDR2 YSYEKL. The CDR3 reads CASSPDRDSYNEQFF. The CDR3 DNA is TGCGCCAGCAGCCCGGACAGGGATTCCTACAATGAGCAGTTCTTC.

The chain recombines TRBV7-6 with TRBJ2-3, with 9 positions matching TRBD2. Germline CDR1 is SGHVS and CDR2 is FNYEAQ. Losses at the gene ends were 5 bases for V and 3 bases for J; bases not matched to a gene: 12. The CDR3 is made up of 17 amino acids. In DNA form, the CDR3 reads TGTGCCAGCAGCGCGCTGGGAGTAGCGGGAGTGACAGATACGCAGTATTTT. Translated: CASSALGVAGVTDTQYF.

V and J are TRBV6-2 or TRBV6-3 and TRBJ1-5; D unclear. V was clipped by 2 bases and J by 1 base, with 6 bases between them. CDR1 is MNHEY and CDR2 is SVGEGT in the germline V gene. The CDR3 has 14 residues. CDR3 in DNA: TGTGCCAGCAGTTACCTCCCCAGCAATCAGCCCCAGCATTTT. Residues: CASSYLPSNQPQHF.

The V gene is TRBV29-1, the J gene TRBJ2-3; 8 bases are a match to TRBD2. Germline V lookup: CDR1 SQVTM, CDR2 ANQGSEA. Trimming cost V 7 bases and J 0 bases; bases outside gene matches: 6. The CDR3 spans 14 residues. CDR3 sequence: CSARGAGSTDTQYF. The CDR3 DNA reads as TGCAGCGCGCGGGGGGCCGGGAGCACAGATACGCAGTATTTT.